These 3 T cell receptor beta chains were sequenced from one sample in a study of tumor and adjacent non-tumor tissue in lung cancer. The library came from three nested PCR rounds adapted from ARM-PCR protocols. TCRdb used MiXCR to reprocess the multiplex PCR reads, holding one entry per CDR3 protein. The sample carries more than 75,000 distinct CDR3 sequences, 65% to 75% recorded once. This sample's RNA came from whole unsorted tissue. The sequenced material came from lung tumor tissue. These receptors were collected from a woman in her 70s with non-small cell lung cancer.

As regards this clonotype: At one of its ends the junction is not consistent with the germline gene, which may arise from a read error. The chain joins TRBV12-3 or TRBV12-4 to TRBJ2-7; D gene unclear. The CDR3 runs to 15 residues. The CDR3: CANSRRHGGLYEQYF. DNA for the CDR3: TGTGCCAACAGTCGCAGACATGGCGGCCTCTACGAGCAGTATTTC.

Many counts were recorded for this clonotype. The CDR3 region is CASSPLDGAQPAHEQYF. The DNA for the CDR3 is TGTGCCAGCAGTCCTCTCGACGGGGCCCAACCGGCGCACGAGCAGTACTTC. The V gene is TRBV28, the J gene TRBJ2-7; either TRBD1 or TRBD2 may supply D (5 bases each). This CDR3 region has 17 residues. Germline CDR1 is MDHEN and CDR2 is SYDVKM. Trimming took off 5 bases at V and 5 bases at J, with 25 bases between the two ends. The full variable domain, completed using reference TRBV28 and TRBJ2-7, is DVKVTQSSRYLVKRTGEKVFLECVQDMDHENMFWYRQDPGLGLRLIYFSYDVKMKEKGDIPEGYSVSREKKERFSLILESASTNQTSMYLCASSPLDGAQPAHEQYFGPGTRLTVT.

V and J are TRBV4-1 and TRBJ2-7; no definite D call. V was cut by 3 bases and J by 2 bases, with 17 bases left in between. CDR1 is MGHRA, CDR2 YSYEKL, per germline. The CDR3 loop spans 16 amino acids. The CDR3, as DNA: TGCGCCAGCAGCCAGCGAGCGAGAGTGTCTACCTACGAGCAGTACTTC. Its protein is CASSQRARVSTYEQYF.